These T cell receptor beta chains were read from a single sample in a study of blood T cell repertoires in COVID-19. Only in-frame clones appear in the TCRdb table, and some are missing; sequencing was by immunoSEQ multiplex PCR. Among 160,000 or so clones listed, roughly 85% were seen once. Sequencing used peripheral blood. All receptors come from a man aged 35-49 years with acute or convalescent COVID-19. CDR3s include the opening cysteine and the closing phenylalanine or tryptophan. The order of the fields is clone size, J gene, V gene, D gene, CDR3 protein, CDR3 DNA. The D gene is left open where the match is weak. Clone size is stated in some rows and not others, as once, few, many or a class when expanded.

NA | TRBJ1-1 | TRBV2 | NA | CASSEIVAFF | TGTGCCAGCAGTGAAATCGTAGCTTTCTTT
NA | TRBJ1-5 | TRBV19 | TRBD1 | CASSMERGRPQHF | TGTGCCAGTAGTATGGAGAGGGGGCGGCCCCAGCATTTT
NA | TRBJ2-2 | TRBV19 | NA | CASSIDLRGELFF | TGTGCCAGTAGTATAGATCTTCGCGGGGAGCTGTTTTTT
NA | TRBJ2-1 | TRBV7-2 | NA | CASSLGLIADEQFF | TGTGCCAGCAGCTTAGGTCTTATAGCGGATGAGCAGTTCTTC
NA | TRBJ2-3 | TRBV2 | NA | CASRGAYLDTQYF | TGTGCCAGCAGAGGAGCATACTTGGATACGCAGTATTTT
once | TRBJ1-6 | TRBV3-1/TRBV3-2 | NA | CASSQLNSNSPLHF | TGTGCCAGCAGCCAATTAAACAGCAATTCACCCCTCCACTTT
NA | TRBJ2-5 | TRBV19 | NA | CASTPIAGQETQYF | TGTGCCAGTACCCCTATCGCAGGGCAAGAGACCCAGTACTTC
NA | TRBJ1-1 | TRBV19 | TRBD1 | CASSTRQGRNTEAFF | TGTGCCAGTAGTACGCGACAGGGTAGGAACACTGAAGCTTTCTTT
NA | TRBJ1-5 | TRBV2 | NA | CASTPGGYQPQHF | TGTGCCAGCACTCCGGGAGGATATCAGCCCCAGCATTTT
NA | TRBJ1-4 | TRBV28 | TRBD1 | CASSLDRGDEKLFF | TGTGCCAGCAGTTTAGACAGGGGTGATGAAAAACTGTTTTTT
once | TRBJ2-5 | TRBV20-1 | NA | CSARDGETQYF | TGCAGTGCTAGAGACGGTGAGACCCAGTACTTC
NA | TRBJ1-2 | TRBV2 | TRBD1 | CASSDDRDGYTF | TGTGCCAGCAGTGACGACAGGGATGGCTACACCTTC
NA | TRBJ1-5 | TRBV2 | NA | CASSSQPYSNQPQHF | TGTGCCAGCAGTTCACAGCCTTATAGCAATCAGCCCCAGCATTTT
NA | TRBJ1-1 | TRBV12-3/TRBV12-4 | NA | CASSNGAEAFF | TGTGCCAGCAGCAACGGAGCTGAAGCTTTCTTT
NA | TRBJ1-6 | TRBV4-2 | NA | CASSQEKRPGESPLHF | TGTGCCAGCAGCCAAGAAAAGAGGCCAGGGGAGTCACCCCTCCACTTT
NA | TRBJ2-1 | TRBV19 | NA | CASSIGSRGGNNEQFF | TGTGCCAGTAGTATAGGCAGCCGGGGTGGGAACAATGAGCAGTTCTTC
NA | TRBJ2-1 | TRBV4-1 | NA | CASSQDQRANNEQFF | TGCGCCAGCAGCCAAGATCAGCGGGCCAACAATGAGCAGTTCTTC
few | TRBJ1-6 | TRBV19 | TRBD1 | CASSIHGTGGGRSPLHF | TGTGCCAGTAGTATACACGGGACAGGGGGCGGTCGGTCACCCCTCCACTTT
once | TRBJ2-7 | TRBV9 | NA | CASSPSLRPGANEQYF | TGTGCCAGCAGCCCATCACTTAGGCCCGGAGCAAACGAGCAGTACTTC
NA | TRBJ2-7 | TRBV11-2 | NA | CASSARAHEQYF | TGTGCCAGCAGCGCCCGCGCCCACGAGCAGTACTTC
NA | TRBJ2-3 | TRBV11-2 | NA | CASSLGLPDTQYF | TGTGCCAGCAGCTTGGGACTCCCAGATACGCAGTATTTT
NA | TRBJ2-1 | TRBV19 | TRBD2 | CASSHSGGVYEQFF | TGTGCCAGTAGCCATAGCGGGGGGGTCTATGAGCAGTTCTTC
once | TRBJ1-2 | TRBV6-5 | NA | CASSRTPRGYGYTF | TGTGCCAGCAGCCGGACACCCCGAGGCTATGGCTACACCTTC
NA | TRBJ1-4 | TRBV27 | NA | CASSFPGANEKLFF | TGTGCCAGCAGTTTTCCCGGGGCTAATGAAAAACTGTTTTTT
NA | TRBJ1-6 | TRBV30 | NA | CAWSVQGGVNNSPLHF | TGTGCCTGGAGTGTACAAGGGGGAGTTAATAATTCACCCCTCCACTTT
NA | TRBJ2-7 | TRBV29-1 | NA | CSPQGLDNEQYF | TGCAGCCCACAGGGATTGGACAACGAGCAGTACTTC
NA | TRBJ2-1 | TRBV19 | NA | CASSMRAFGHEQFF | TGTGCCAGTAGTATGCGGGCCTTTGGGCATGAGCAGTTCTTC
NA | TRBJ1-1 | TRBV7-2 | NA | CASSGHMNTEAFF | TGTGCCAGCAGCGGCCACATGAACACTGAAGCTTTCTTT
NA | TRBJ1-1 | TRBV5-6 | NA | CASSFKNQGNTEAFF | TGTGCCAGCAGCTTTAAAAACCAGGGTAACACTGAAGCTTTCTTT